The 12 T cell receptor beta chains presented below share a single source sample, sequenced in a study of response to subunit inactivated influenza vaccine. In TCRdb, the RT-PCR reads were re-called with MiXCR into one record per CDR3 protein. The repertoire consists of over 400,000 distinct CDR3 sequences, with 10% to 15% occurring once and the leading ten covering less than 15%. This sample comprised PBMCs from blood, obtained roughly 45 days after vaccination. These receptors originate from a middle-aged man who received an inactivated influenza vaccine.

This clonotype was recorded many times. Here the CDR3 DNA reads TGCGCCAGCTCGGGACAGGGGAGCTCCTACGAGCAGTACTTC. This gives the protein CASSGQGSSYEQYF. The chain is built from TRBV5-1 and TRBJ2-7; TRBD1 agrees at 10 bases. Germline assignment: CDR1 SGHRS and CDR2 YFSETQ. V lost 7 bases, J lost 0 bases, and 4 bases stayed unmatched. The CDR3 is made up of 14 amino acids.

This clonotype was recorded many times. The gene calls are TRBV12-3 or TRBV12-4 and TRBJ1-1, with a weak D call TRBD1 (5 bases). This CDR3 has 15 residues. V shed 3 bases and J shed 0 bases, with 11 bases lying between them. Here the CDR3 reads CASSLGGFMNTEAFF. The DNA for the CDR3 is TGTGCCAGCAGTTTGGGGGGTTTTATGAACACTGAAGCTTTCTTT.

The CDR3 reads CSSPGQGASDTQYF. CDR3 DNA sequence: TGCAGTTCTCCGGGACAGGGGGCCTCAGATACGCAGTATTTT. The rearrangement joins TRBV20-1 to TRBJ2-3; 12 bases are shared with TRBD1. The J segment lost 4 bases and the V segment lost 8 bases, leaving 7 bases of the junction unmatched. Germline CDR1 reads DFQATT; CDR2 reads SNEGSKA (reference sequence). The CDR3 consists of 14 residues.

The chain carries TRBV10-3 and TRBJ2-7; no clear D. The CDR3 is 14 amino acids. CDR1 and CDR2 from the germline V gene are ENHRY and SYGVKD. V lost 2 bases, J lost 3 bases, and 11 bases lay in between. CDR3 sequence (DNA): TGTGCCATCAGTGAGGCCCTCGGTAACTACGAGCAGTACTTC. Residues: CAISEALGNYEQYF.

This clonotype was counted only a few times. This chain joins TRBV20-1 and TRBJ2-7; possible D gene TRBD1, 6 bases. V lost 2 bases and J lost 3, with 14 bases in between. From germline, CDR1 is DFQATT and CDR2 SNEGSKA (reference sequence). This CDR3 is built from 14 residues. Here the CDR3 DNA reads TGCAGTGCTAGACCCACAGGGTGGAGCTACGAGCAGTACTTC. Translation gives CSARPTGWSYEQYF.

This clonotype was counted many times. V is TRBV12-3 or TRBV12-4 and J is TRBJ1-2, with D uncertain. Trimming took off 3 bases at V and 2 bases at J, with 7 bases between the two ends. The CDR3 runs to 13 residues. CDR3 coding DNA: TGTGCCAGCAGTTTGTTCAGGAACTATGGCTACACCTTC. Amino acids: CASSLFRNYGYTF.

This clonotype was seen a handful of times. The chain uses TRBV20-1 and TRBJ2-2; 11 nucleotides agree with TRBD2. After removal of 5 bases from V and 6 bases from J, the junction contained 14 bases not matched to a gene. The germline gives CDR1 DFQATT, CDR2 SNEGSKA (reference sequence). CDR3 size: 17 residues. The CDR3 protein is CSAGTTSGVRAAGELFF. The CDR3 coding sequence is TGCAGTGCTGGGACGACTAGCGGGGTTCGGGCCGCCGGGGAGCTGTTTTTT.

This clonotype was found a few times. The V call is TRBV28, the J call TRBJ2-1; 8 bases agree with TRBD1. J was trimmed by 4 bases and V by 6 bases; bases with no gene match: 2. This CDR3 has 13 residues. The germline V gene encodes CDR1 MDHEN and CDR2 SYDVKM. CDR3 sequence (DNA): TGTGCCAGCAGGGACAGGGATTACAATGAGCAGTTCTTC. It specifies CASRDRDYNEQFF. Drawing the rest from reference TRBV28 and TRBJ2-1, the complete variable domain is DVKVTQSSRYLVKRTGEKVFLECVQDMDHENMFWYRQDPGLGLRLIYFSYDVKMKEKGDIPEGYSVSREKKERFSLILESASTNQTSMYLCASRDRDYNEQFFGPGTRLTVL.

Comments on this clonotype: Sequence at one end of the junction differs from germline and may be a read error. V gene TRBV12-3 or TRBV12-4 combines with J gene TRBJ2-2; 7 bases fit TRBD1. The CDR3 has 14 residues. The CDR3 sequence: CASSSDRVTGELCF. The CDR3 DNA sequence: TGTGCCAGCAGTTCCGACAGGGTCACCGGGGAGCTGTGTTTT.

This clonotype has at least ten counts. The rearrangement joins TRBV7-2 to TRBJ2-1, with no clear D. Trimming pared 5 bases from V and 8 bases from J, leaving 10 bases between. CDR3 size: 12 residues. The germline V gene has CDR1 SGHTA and CDR2 FQGNSA. CDR3 nucleotide sequence: TGTGCCAGCAGCCCCGGCGGCCATGAGCAGTTCTTC. Translated: CASSPGGHEQFF.

The chain links TRBV6-2 or TRBV6-3 to TRBJ2-1; 7 bases agree with TRBD2. V was clipped by 6 bases and J by 8 bases; unmatched bases: 13. From germline, CDR1 is MNHEY and CDR2 SVGEGT. This CDR3 has 15 amino acids. The CDR3 loop is CASSLLAPTVDEQFF. Here the CDR3 DNA reads TGTGCCAGCAGCCTACTAGCGCCTACAGTAGATGAGCAGTTCTTC.

The chain is built from TRBV12-3 or TRBV12-4 and TRBJ2-1, with D possibly TRBD2 on 5 matching bases. V lost 6 bases to trimming and J lost 2 bases, with 14 bases between them. This CDR3 region has 15 residues. For the CDR3, the DNA is TGTGCCAGCAGCAAATCCGGGATACCCTACAATGAGCAGTTCTTC. This gives the protein CASSKSGIPYNEQFF.